The rows below give T cell receptor beta chains drawn from one sample of a study of OX40 agonist ivuxolimab in advanced cancers. The table came from immunoSEQ multiplex PCR; TCRdb's copy has only in-frame clones and leaves some out. The table records roughly 40,000 clones, around nine tenths of them present only once. The sample in question was CD4+ or CD8+ T cells sorted from blood, obtained in a trial of the OX40 agonist ivuxolimab. These receptors were collected from an adult with an advanced solid tumor such as melanoma, head and neck, liver or kidney cancer. Both conserved end residues are part of each CDR3. D genes are given only for firm matches. Clone size appears in some rows only: once, few, many, or a class for an expanded clone.

j_call: TRBJ2-7; v_call: TRBV29-1; clone_size: -; d_call: TRBD1; cdr3_nt: TGCAGCGTTGAAGACTGGGGACAGGGAGGTTCCTACGAGCAGTACTTC; cdr3_aa: CSVEDWGQGGSYEQYF
j_call: TRBJ2-7; v_call: TRBV4-1; clone_size: -; d_call: -; cdr3_nt: TGCGCCAGCAGCCAGGACCGATCCGAGCAGTACTTC; cdr3_aa: CASSQDRSEQYF
j_call: TRBJ2-1; v_call: TRBV15; clone_size: -; d_call: -; cdr3_nt: TGTGCCACCAGTTACGCTCGGGCCCCCCGGGACAATGAGCAGTTCTTC; cdr3_aa: CATSYARAPRDNEQFF
j_call: TRBJ2-3; v_call: TRBV27; clone_size: once; d_call: -; cdr3_nt: TGTGCCAGCAGTTCCCTGACAGGTCGCACAGATACGCAGTATTTT; cdr3_aa: CASSSLTGRTDTQYF
j_call: TRBJ1-2; v_call: TRBV7-9; clone_size: -; d_call: -; cdr3_nt: TGTGCCAGCAGCTCCGAGGCTACCTATGGCTACACCTTC; cdr3_aa: CASSSEATYGYTF
j_call: TRBJ2-7; v_call: TRBV4-1; clone_size: -; d_call: -; cdr3_nt: TGCGCCAGCAGCCAAACCATCATAGACTACGAGCAGTACTTC; cdr3_aa: CASSQTIIDYEQYF
j_call: TRBJ2-1; v_call: TRBV6-5; clone_size: -; d_call: -; cdr3_nt: TGTGCCAGCAGTTACGCAGCGGTGAGCTCCTACAATGAGCAGTTCTTC; cdr3_aa: CASSYAAVSSYNEQFF
j_call: TRBJ2-7; v_call: TRBV19; clone_size: -; d_call: -; cdr3_nt: TGTGCCAGCCGGTCAGCGGCCGGGGACTACGAGCAGTACTTC; cdr3_aa: CASRSAAGDYEQYF
j_call: TRBJ1-5; v_call: TRBV5-6; clone_size: -; d_call: -; cdr3_nt: TGTGCCAGCAGCTTCTGGGGGGGTCAGCCCCAGCATTTT; cdr3_aa: CASSFWGGQPQHF
j_call: TRBJ2-3; v_call: TRBV9; clone_size: -; d_call: TRBD2; cdr3_nt: TGTGCCAGCAGCGTAGAAGCTAGCGGGGGGTTTTATTTT; cdr3_aa: CASSVEASGGFYF
j_call: TRBJ2-7; v_call: TRBV27; clone_size: -; d_call: TRBD2; cdr3_nt: TGTGCCAGCAGTCCCAGGACTAGAAACGAGCAGTACTTC; cdr3_aa: CASSPRTRNEQYF
j_call: TRBJ2-1; v_call: TRBV7-8; clone_size: few; d_call: TRBD2; cdr3_nt: TGTGCCAGCAGCTCCAATAGCGGGGGGCCCTACAATGAGCAGTTCTTC; cdr3_aa: CASSSNSGGPYNEQFF
j_call: TRBJ1-3; v_call: TRBV4-2; clone_size: -; d_call: -; cdr3_nt: TGTGCCAGCAGCCAAGTGGCATGGGCAGCCGGCTCTGGAAACACCATATATTTT; cdr3_aa: CASSQVAWAAGSGNTIYF
j_call: TRBJ1-1; v_call: TRBV5-1; clone_size: -; d_call: -; cdr3_nt: TGCGCCAGCAGCTTGGAGCTAGCGAACACTGAAGCTTTCTTT; cdr3_aa: CASSLELANTEAFF
j_call: TRBJ1-1; v_call: TRBV4-1; clone_size: -; d_call: TRBD1; cdr3_nt: TGCGCCAGCAGCCAAGTAGGGGGCGGCACTGAAGCTTTCTTT; cdr3_aa: CASSQVGGGTEAFF
j_call: TRBJ2-3; v_call: TRBV2; clone_size: -; d_call: TRBD1; cdr3_nt: TGTGCCAGCAGTTATACAGGGGGTTTCACAGATACGCAGTATTTT; cdr3_aa: CASSYTGGFTDTQYF
j_call: TRBJ2-7; v_call: TRBV9; clone_size: -; d_call: TRBD2; cdr3_nt: TGTGCCAGCAGCACCAGCGGGACCAGCTCCTACGAGCAGTACTTC; cdr3_aa: CASSTSGTSSYEQYF
j_call: TRBJ1-6; v_call: TRBV6-6; clone_size: -; d_call: -; cdr3_nt: TGTGCCAGCATTACCTCTCACGGAGGGTTCAATTCACCCCTCCACTTT; cdr3_aa: CASITSHGGFNSPLHF
j_call: TRBJ2-3; v_call: TRBV7-9; clone_size: -; d_call: TRBD2; cdr3_nt: TGTGCCAGCAGCGAAGGGTGGCGGGAGGTCACAGATACGCAGTATTTT; cdr3_aa: CASSEGWREVTDTQYF
j_call: TRBJ2-2; v_call: TRBV27; clone_size: -; d_call: -; cdr3_nt: TGTGCCAGCAGTTTATCGGAGCTGTCCGCCGGGGAGCTGTTTTTT; cdr3_aa: CASSLSELSAGELFF
j_call: TRBJ2-7; v_call: TRBV27; clone_size: -; d_call: -; cdr3_nt: TGTGCCAGCGGGCTCCACTTCGAGCAGTACTTC; cdr3_aa: CASGLHFEQYF
j_call: TRBJ1-1; v_call: TRBV6-5; clone_size: -; d_call: -; cdr3_nt: TGTGCCAGCAGTGCGGAAGGGACCACTGAAGCTTTCTTT; cdr3_aa: CASSAEGTTEAFF
j_call: TRBJ2-3; v_call: TRBV27; clone_size: -; d_call: -; cdr3_nt: TGTGCCAGCAGTTTTATCTTCCCCACAGATACGCAGTATTTT; cdr3_aa: CASSFIFPTDTQYF
j_call: TRBJ1-5; v_call: TRBV29-1; clone_size: -; d_call: -; cdr3_nt: TGCAGCGTACTCGACCCTAATAGCAATCAGCCCCAGCATTTT; cdr3_aa: CSVLDPNSNQPQHF
j_call: TRBJ2-7; v_call: TRBV5-4; clone_size: -; d_call: TRBD1; cdr3_nt: TGTGCCAGCAGCTACTCCGGGACAGGGAGCGAGCAGTACTTC; cdr3_aa: CASSYSGTGSEQYF
j_call: TRBJ2-5; v_call: TRBV7-9; clone_size: -; d_call: -; cdr3_nt: TGTGCCAGCAGCGGCTCAGGGAGGGGGCAAGAGACCCAGTACTTC; cdr3_aa: CASSGSGRGQETQYF
j_call: TRBJ2-3; v_call: TRBV12-5; clone_size: hyperexpanded; d_call: -; cdr3_nt: -; cdr3_aa: CASGLVMVGRGSPWEYF
j_call: TRBJ1-5; v_call: TRBV4-1; clone_size: -; d_call: -; cdr3_nt: TGCGCCAGCAGCCAAGAGGGAGGACAGCCCCAGCATTTT; cdr3_aa: CASSQEGGQPQHF
j_call: TRBJ2-1; v_call: TRBV28; clone_size: -; d_call: -; cdr3_nt: TGTGCCAGCAGTTTCCTAGCGACCTACAATGAGCAGTTCTTC; cdr3_aa: CASSFLATYNEQFF
j_call: TRBJ2-3; v_call: TRBV7-6; clone_size: once; d_call: TRBD2; cdr3_nt: TGTGCCAGCAGCACCCCTAGCGGGGGACTCACAGATACGCAGTATTTT; cdr3_aa: CASSTPSGGLTDTQYF
j_call: TRBJ2-7; v_call: TRBV29-1; clone_size: -; d_call: -; cdr3_nt: TGCAGCGTTTTCGGCGGGCCCTATATTCGTGGCTACGAGCAGTACTTC; cdr3_aa: CSVFGGPYIRGYEQYF
j_call: TRBJ2-7; v_call: TRBV7-9; clone_size: -; d_call: TRBD1; cdr3_nt: TGTGCCAGCAGCCCCCCCGTTGACAGGGGAAAGGGCTACGAGCAGTACTTC; cdr3_aa: CASSPPVDRGKGYEQYF
j_call: TRBJ1-1; v_call: TRBV13; clone_size: -; d_call: -; cdr3_nt: TGTGCCACCCAGGGACCGGGGAACACTGAAGCTTTCTTT; cdr3_aa: CATQGPGNTEAFF
j_call: TRBJ2-5; v_call: TRBV5-6; clone_size: -; d_call: -; cdr3_nt: TGTGCCAGCAGCTTGGACGGTCGAACCCAGTACTTC; cdr3_aa: CASSLDGRTQYF
j_call: TRBJ2-7; v_call: TRBV28; clone_size: -; d_call: TRBD2; cdr3_nt: TGTGCCAGCAGTTTTTACGGGAGGGTCTACGAGCAGTACTTC; cdr3_aa: CASSFYGRVYEQYF
j_call: TRBJ2-5; v_call: TRBV11-3; clone_size: -; d_call: -; cdr3_nt: TGTGCCAGCAGCTTAGAGGTCGGCGGGTCCGAGACCCAGTACTTC; cdr3_aa: CASSLEVGGSETQYF
j_call: TRBJ1-5; v_call: TRBV28; clone_size: -; d_call: -; cdr3_nt: TGTGCCAGCAACAGACAGTTATATAGCAATCAGCCCCAGCATTTT; cdr3_aa: CASNRQLYSNQPQHF